Given below is one T cell receptor (beta chain) in context. This specimen comes from a study of chemoradiotherapy in HPV16-positive cancers. CDR1 is SGHDT and CDR2 is YYEEEE in the germline V gene. The V gene end was trimmed by 6 bases and the J gene end by 5 bases; junction bases not matched to a gene: 16. The CDR3 sequence is 18 residues long. Libraries were prepared by immunoSEQ multiplex PCR; TCRdb keeps only in-frame clonotypes and omits some of them. The sample holds tens of thousands of clones, 75% to 90% seen once. V and J are TRBV5-6 and TRBJ2-3, with 12 bases aligning to TRBD2. This specimen consisted of blood, obtained from a patient who underwent chemoradiotherapy. This TCR was sampled from a human donor with HPV-associated anogenital cancer. The CDR3 here is CASTKPGASGGAKDTQYF. CDR3 DNA: TGTGCCAGCACCAAACCCGGGGCTAGCGGGGGGGCTAAAGATACGCAGTATTTT.